The 18 T cell receptor beta chains below all came from one sample that was sequenced in a study of beta chain features in type 1 diabetes. Study results and caveats: People with Type 1 diabetes carried modestly yet significantly shorter TCRB CDR3s in all four CD4+ subsets.

Expressed TCRB transcripts were sequenced because the entire RNA isolate underwent reverse transcription. This table comes from immunoSEQ multiplex PCR, and its TCRdb copy is limited to in-frame clones, with some not included. The sample lists 600,000 or so clones, under 15% occurring once. These receptors lack a known antigen. The sample consisted of naive CD4+ T cells from blood. These receptors were collected from a man aged 25 to 40 with type 1 diabetes.

This clone was seen a handful of times. V and J are TRBV4-2 and TRBJ2-7; TRBD1 aligns across 11 bases. Per germline, CDR1 LGHNA and CDR2 YNFKEQ. V gave up 4 bases and J gave up 5 bases; unmatched junction bases: 7. The CDR3 contains 15 residues. The CDR3 sequence: CASSLPGQGAHEQYF. The CDR3 DNA sequence: TGTGCCAGCAGCCTACCCGGACAGGGGGCCCACGAGCAGTACTTC.

Only a few counts were recorded for this clone. V and J are TRBV4-3 and TRBJ1-2; D is uncertain. The CDR3 contains 14 residues. V was pared by 4 bases and J by 8 bases, with 17 bases between. The germline CDR1 and CDR2 sequences are LGHNA and YSLEER. This CDR3 reads CASSPENFGRGYTF. The CDR3 DNA follows: TGCGCCAGCAGCCCCGAAAACTTTGGTCGGGGCTACACCTTC.

This clone was picked up a small number of times. The chain couples TRBV9 to TRBJ2-4; 7 positions agree with TRBD1. The junction had 4 bases not matched to a gene; V was cut back by 4 bases and J by 0 bases. CDR1 and CDR2 from the germline V gene are SGDLS and YYNGEE. This CDR3 has 15 amino acids. The CDR3 sequence: CASSQTGEAKNIQYF. The CDR3 bases are TGTGCCAGCAGCCAAACAGGGGAAGCCAAAAACATTCAGTACTTC.

The chain links TRBV18 to TRBJ1-1; 8 nucleotides match TRBD1. The trim removed 3 bases at V and 6 bases at J, leaving 3 bases unmatched. Germline V gives CDR1 KGHSH, CDR2 LQKENI. There are 13 residues in the CDR3. CDR3 bases: TGTGCCAGCTCACCGGGACAGGAATCTGAAGCTTTCTTT. Its protein is CASSPGQESEAFF.

The chain combines TRBV19 with TRBJ2-1, with D unclear. V lost 5 bases, J lost 5 bases, and 16 bases lay in between. The CDR3 sequence is 15 residues long. The germline CDR1 and CDR2 sequences are LNHDA and SQIVND (reference sequence). CDR3 nucleotide sequence: TGTGCCAGTAGTGTCAATCCAAACAACAACAATGAGCAGTTCTTC. It translates to CASSVNPNNNNEQFF.

This clone has just one count. Germline and junction disagree at one end, which may indicate a read error. The rearrangement joins TRBV6-5 to TRBJ1-5, with D possibly TRBD1 on 6 matching bases. The CDR3 extends over 15 amino acids. Germline CDR1 is MNHEY and CDR2 is SVGAGI. The CDR3 region is CASSHSRGSNQPQHF. The DNA for the CDR3 is TGTGCCAGCAGTCACTCCAGGGGTAGCAATCAGCCCCAGCATTTT.

V gene TRBV5-4 combines with J gene TRBJ2-3; 12 bases line up with TRBD2. There are 17 residues in the CDR3. The junction had 8 bases not matched to a gene; V was cut back by 4 bases and J by 2 bases. Germline V gene data show CDR1 as SGHNT and CDR2 as YYREEE (reference sequence). DNA of the CDR3: TGTGCCAGCAGCCGGGGACTAGCGGGCCGCTTCACAGATACGCAGTATTTT. Translated: CASSRGLAGRFTDTQYF.

The rearrangement uses TRBV7-2 and TRBJ2-5, with a weak D call TRBD2 (5 bases). Trimming stripped 1 base from V and 1 base from J, with 10 bases between. Germline V CDR1 and CDR2: SGHTA, FQGNSA. The CDR3 has 15 amino acids. CDR3 nucleotide sequence: TGTGCCAGCAGCTTAGATTTGCTAGCCCAAGAGACCCAGTACTTC. Its protein product is CASSLDLLAQETQYF.

This clone was seen only a few times. The rearrangement uses TRBV18 and TRBJ2-7; D gene uncertain. V lost 5 bases and J 6 bases, leaving 11 bases between the germline ends. The germline V gene encodes CDR1 KGHSH and CDR2 LQKENI. The CDR3 consists of 12 residues. In nucleotides, the CDR3 is TGTGCCAGCTCAATCCCCTATAGCGAGCAGTACTTC. Protein product: CASSIPYSEQYF.

The table lists this clone with a count of one. The chain carries TRBV6-5 and TRBJ2-7; D is possibly TRBD1 (6 bases). Trimming left V 2 bases short and J 3 bases short, with 11 bases between. Germline V gives CDR1 MNHEY, CDR2 SVGAGI. The CDR3 is 14 residues long. The CDR3, as DNA: TGTGCCAGCAGTTACCCCGACAGGCGCTACGAGCAGTACTTC. It is translated as CASSYPDRRYEQYF.

V gene TRBV5-1 combines with J gene TRBJ2-1, with 8 nucleotides matching TRBD2. With V trimmed by 0 bases and J by 10 bases, 9 bases remained unmatched. This CDR3 is built from 15 residues. Per germline, CDR1 SGHRS and CDR2 YFSETQ. As DNA, the CDR3 is TGCGCCAGCAGCTTGGAAGGGACTAGGTCACACGAGCAGTTCTTC. Amino acid sequence: CASSLEGTRSHEQFF.

This clone occurred a few times. J is TRBJ2-1 and V is TRBV7-2; D not certain. The V and J ends lost 6 bases and 3 bases respectively, with 6 bases between them. Germline CDR1 reads SGHTA; CDR2 reads FQGNSA. This CDR3 is 12 amino acids long. The CDR3 DNA follows: TGTGCCAGCAGGCAAAGCTACAATGAGCAGTTCTTC. It encodes CASRQSYNEQFF.

A few counts support this clone. The J gene is TRBJ2-1, the V gene TRBV19, with 9 bases matching TRBD1. The length of the CDR3 is 16 residues. V trimming: 3 bases; J trimming: 4 bases; junction bases outside the gene matches: 7. The germline CDR1 and CDR2 sequences are LNHDA and SQIVND (reference sequence). CDR3 nucleotide sequence: TGTGCCAGTAGTATTAGATCCGGGACAGGGTACAATGAGCAGTTCTTC. This sequence encodes CASSIRSGTGYNEQFF. Filled out from reference TRBV19 and TRBJ2-1, the complete variable domain reads DGGITQSPKYLFRKEGQNVTLSCEQNLNHDAMYWYRQDPGQGLRLIYYSQIVNDFQKGDIAEGYSVSREKKESFPLTVTSAQKNPTAFYLCASSIRSGTGYNEQFFGPGTRLTVL.

The sample holds a few counts of this clone. The V call is TRBV7-9, the J call TRBJ2-3, with 9 bases fitting TRBD2. CDR1 SEHNR and CDR2 FQNEAQ come from the germline V gene (reference sequence). V dropped 4 bases and J dropped 3; count of bases not matched to a gene: 2. This CDR3 contains 14 residues. The CDR3, as DNA: TGTGCCAGCAGCTCGAGCGGGGGGACAGATACGCAGTATTTT. The encoded protein is CASSSSGGTDTQYF.

This clone occurred a few times. This sample also contains other DNA sequences that code for the same CDR3. V gene TRBV28 combines with J gene TRBJ1-5, with D hard to call. This CDR3 is 11 amino acids long. Germline CDR1 is MDHEN and CDR2 is SYDVKM. Trimming removed 4 bases from V and 3 bases from J, with 1 base in between. The CDR3 spells CASSYNQPQHF. CDR3 in DNA: TGTGCCAGCAGTTACAATCAGCCCCAGCATTTT.

This clone was counted only a few times. The CDR3 region is CASSPPGTVGNEQFF. The CDR3 DNA follows: TGTGCCAGCTCACCCCCCGGGACAGTAGGGAATGAGCAGTTCTTC. The chain has TRBV18 and TRBJ2-1; TRBD1 matches at 7 bases. This CDR3 contains 15 residues. J gave up 7 bases and V 3 bases, and 9 bases lay outside the gene matches. CDR1 is KGHSH, CDR2 LQKENI, per germline.

The table lists this clone with a few counts. The chain links TRBV18 to TRBJ1-1; D unclear. V shed 4 bases and J shed 1 base, with 10 bases lying between them. Germline CDR1 reads KGHSH; CDR2 reads LQKENI. The CDR3 covers 14 residues. This CDR3 reads CASSLGQPNTEAFF. The CDR3 nucleotides are TGTGCCAGCTCACTAGGGCAGCCGAACACTGAAGCTTTCTTT.

The J gene is TRBJ1-1, the V gene TRBV9, with D possibly TRBD1 on 5 matching bases. Germline V gene lookup returns CDR1 SGDLS and CDR2 YYNGEE. CDR3 size: 15 residues. The V and J ends lost 2 bases and 3 bases respectively, with 14 bases between them. DNA of the CDR3: TGTGCCAGCAGCGTGGCCCCGGGACGGGACACTGAAGCTTTCTTT. This encodes CASSVAPGRDTEAFF.